A selection of T cell receptor beta chains follows, all from one sample in a study of long-term antiretroviral therapy in people with HIV. Repertoires were generated with immunoSEQ multiplex PCR, while TCRdb's copy carries only in-frame clones and drops some. The table records about 14,000 clones, approximately 82% of them present only once. The material sequenced was unsorted PBMCs, taken 0.4 years after starting antiretroviral therapy. The receptors here all came from a young man with HIV. The CDR3 runs from the conserved cysteine through the conserved F or W. A D gene is named only where the DNA matches it firmly. The size entry is marked missing in some rows and otherwise reads once, few, many or a size class.

>TRBV28|NA|TRBJ1-3|TRBD1
TGTGCCAGCAGTGCCTCCGGGACAGTTAACACCATATATTTT
CASSASGTVNTIYF
>TRBV28|NA|TRBJ2-2|TRBD2
TGTGCCAGCAGTTTCGGAGGACTAGCGGGAGGTTCGAACACCGGGGAGCTGTTTTTT
CASSFGGLAGGSNTGELFF
>TRBV30|NA|TRBJ2-1|NA
TGTGCCTGGAGCAGGGGATGGGATGAGCAGTTCTTC
CAWSRGWDEQFF
>TRBV4-1|NA|TRBJ2-7|TRBD1
TGCGCCAGCAGCCGGAGCCGGGACAGCTACGAGCAGTACTTC
CASSRSRDSYEQYF
>TRBV27|NA|TRBJ1-2|NA
TGTGCCAGCAGTTTAATAACAGGGTTCGACTACACCTTC
CASSLITGFDYTF
>TRBV2|few|TRBJ2-7|NA
TGTGCCAGCAGTGAACGCGGGCAGGCAAAACTAGACGAGCAGTACTTC
CASSERGQAKLDEQYF
>TRBV6-5|NA|TRBJ2-7|NA
TGTGCCAGCACCCCCCGGGAGACCTACGAGCAGTACTTC
CASTPRETYEQYF
>TRBV10-3|NA|TRBJ1-1|TRBD1
TGTGCCACAACAGGGGACATTAACACTGAAGCTTTCTTT
CATTGDINTEAFF
>TRBV7-8|NA|TRBJ2-3|NA
TGTGCCAGCAGCTTACAACGGGTCCTCCGCACAGATACGCAGTATTTT
CASSLQRVLRTDTQYF
>TRBV9|NA|TRBJ1-2|NA
TGTGCCAGCAGCGTAGACGGGGGGCAAGCCTATGGCTACACCTTC
CASSVDGGQAYGYTF
>TRBV4-3|NA|TRBJ1-6|NA
TGCGCCAGCAGCCCCTTTAAGGGGAGTAATTCACCCCTCCACTTT
CASSPFKGSNSPLHF
>TRBV5-1|NA|TRBJ2-2|TRBD2
TGCGCCAGCACTGGACTAGCGGGGTCCGGGGAGCTGTTTTTT
CASTGLAGSGELFF
>TRBV10-2|NA|TRBJ1-4|NA
TGCGCCAGCTCCGCAACTAATGAAAAACTGTTTTTT
CASSATNEKLFF
>TRBV25-1|few|TRBJ1-5|TRBD1
TGTGCCAACGGACAGGGGCAGGCGGGGGGCAATCAGCCCCAGCATTTT
CANGQGQAGGNQPQHF
>TRBV6-1|NA|TRBJ2-7|TRBD2
TGTGCCAGCCTACCCGGGACTATGGGGAGTTGGCAGTACTTC
CASLPGTMGSWQYF
>TRBV18|NA|TRBJ2-5|TRBD1
TGTGCCAGCTCAAGCACAGGGGGGTCAGAGACCCAGTACTTC
CASSSTGGSETQYF
>TRBV19|NA|TRBJ1-1|NA
TGTGCCAGTAGTATCAGTCCTAACACTGAAGCTTTCTTT
CASSISPNTEAFF
>TRBV7-2|NA|TRBJ2-3|NA
TGTGCCAGCGTGCTGAGAAGGGGGGATACGCAGTATTTT
CASVLRRGDTQYF
>TRBV7-9|NA|TRBJ1-4|TRBD1
TGTGCCAGCAGCTCCGGGACAGGGAGCGAAAATGAAAAACTGTTTTTT
CASSSGTGSENEKLFF
>TRBV27|NA|TRBJ1-5|TRBD1
TGTGCCAGCAGATACGGACAGGGTAACATGCCCCAGCATTTT
CASRYGQGNMPQHF
>TRBV30|NA|TRBJ2-5|NA
TGTGCCTGGAGTGTAAACAGGGCTCCAGAGACCCAGTACTTC
CAWSVNRAPETQYF
>TRBV7-2|NA|TRBJ1-4|NA
TGTGCCAGCAGCTTAGGCCCTAATGAAAAACTGTTTTTT
CASSLGPNEKLFF
>TRBV6-5|NA|TRBJ2-5|TRBD1
TGTGCCAGCAGCAAAAACCGGGACAGACAAGAGACCCAGTACTTC
CASSKNRDRQETQYF
>TRBV5-1|NA|TRBJ2-2|NA
TGCGCCAGCAGCGCGGACAGTAACCAGTTAGCCGGGGAGCTGTTTTTT
CASSADSNQLAGELFF
>TRBV5-1|NA|TRBJ1-2|TRBD1
TGCGCCAGCAGCTTGTTCCTGCGACAGGGAGTATATGGCTACACCTTC
CASSLFLRQGVYGYTF
>TRBV2|NA|TRBJ2-6|NA
TGTGCCAGCAGTGCCGAGGTGTCTGGGGCCAACGTCCTGACTTTC
CASSAEVSGANVLTF
>TRBV9|NA|TRBJ2-7|NA
TGTGCCAGCAGCCCCCGCTTTGATCCCTCCTACGAGCAGTACTTC
CASSPRFDPSYEQYF
>TRBV18|NA|TRBJ1-5|NA
TGTGCCAGCTCACCCGGGGTCCGCAATCAGCCCCAGCATTTT
CASSPGVRNQPQHF
>TRBV13|NA|TRBJ2-7|TRBD1
TGTGCCAGCAGTTCAATCCGGGACAGAGCCTCCTACGAGCAGTACTTC
CASSSIRDRASYEQYF
>TRBV6-1|NA|TRBJ2-7|TRBD1
TGTGCCAGCACTAGGGACAGCCTCTACGAGCAGTACTTC
CASTRDSLYEQYF
>TRBV7-2|NA|TRBJ2-7|NA
TGTGCCAGCAGCTTCAGAGGGGGCGAGCAGTACTTC
CASSFRGGEQYF
>TRBV28|few|TRBJ2-7|NA
TGTGCCAGCAGACATGACAGGCTGAGCTCCTACGAGCAGTACTTC
CASRHDRLSSYEQYF
>TRBV7-8|once|TRBJ1-5|NA
TGTGCCAGCAGCAATATGAAGGGGGGACGAGTACGATTTCGCAATCAGCCCCAGCATTTT
CASSNMKGGRVRFRNQPQHF
>TRBV6-5|NA|TRBJ2-3|NA
TGTGCCAGCAGTTACTCAGGGAGTAGCACAGATACGCAGTATTTT
CASSYSGSSTDTQYF
>TRBV28|NA|TRBJ1-2|NA
TGTGCCAGCAACCCTACAGGGTTCTATGGCTACACCTTC
CASNPTGFYGYTF
>TRBV19|NA|TRBJ1-1|NA
TGTGCCAGTAGTATAGGGACTCGGTGGAACACTGAAGCTTTCTTT
CASSIGTRWNTEAFF
>TRBV11-2|NA|TRBJ2-2|TRBD2
TGTGCCAGCAGCTTAGACGGACTAGCGGGGGGAGAGACCGGGGAGCTGTTTTTT
CASSLDGLAGGETGELFF
>TRBV15|NA|TRBJ2-7|NA
TGTGCCACCAGCAGAGAGACAGGAAATACCTACGAGCAGTACTTC
CATSRETGNTYEQYF
>TRBV30|NA|TRBJ2-3|TRBD2
TGTGCCTGGACCTCAGCGGGGGCCCCTCAGTATTTT
CAWTSAGAPQYF
>TRBV5-1|NA|TRBJ1-5|TRBD1
TGCGCCAGCAGCCCAGGGGGTGGGAAGCCCCAGCATTTT
CASSPGGGKPQHF
>TRBV19|once|TRBJ2-7|TRBD1
TGTGCCAGTAGCTTGGGACAGGGGGTTTACGAGCAGTACTTC
CASSLGQGVYEQYF
>TRBV4-3|NA|TRBJ2-7|NA
TGCGCCAGCAGCCAAGATTTGGCCAGCACCTACGAGCAGTACTTC
CASSQDLASTYEQYF
>TRBV5-1|NA|TRBJ1-1|NA
TGCGCCAGCAGCTTGGAGGTGAACACTGAAGCTTTCTTT
CASSLEVNTEAFF
>TRBV29-1|NA|TRBJ2-1|TRBD2
TGCAGCGTCGAAGGGCGGGAGGGCCTTTCCTACAATGAGCAGTTCTTC
CSVEGREGLSYNEQFF
>TRBV5-4|NA|TRBJ2-3|TRBD2
TGTGCCAGCAGTCTCCAAGCGGGGCACACAGATACGCAGTATTTT
CASSLQAGHTDTQYF
>TRBV9|NA|TRBJ1-1|NA
TGTGCCAGCAGCGTAGGGCGGGAGAACACTGAAGCTTTCTTT
CASSVGRENTEAFF
>TRBV7-8|NA|TRBJ2-3|TRBD2
TGTGCCAGCAGCTTTTTACGGGAGGCCCCAGATACGCAGTATTTT
CASSFLREAPDTQYF
>TRBV19|NA|TRBJ2-7|NA
TGTGCCAGTAGTATAAAAGGGCAGTTCTACGAGCAGTACTTC
CASSIKGQFYEQYF
>TRBV28|NA|TRBJ1-6|NA
TGTGCCAGCAGGAAGAGGGAGGTTAGTTCACCCCTCCACTTT
CASRKREVSSPLHF
>TRBV4-1|NA|TRBJ2-6|NA
TGCGCCAGCAGCCAACCCTTGCGGAGGGGCTCTGGGGCCAACGTCCTGACTTTC
CASSQPLRRGSGANVLTF
>TRBV10-2|NA|TRBJ1-1|NA
TGCGCCAGCAGTGAGTCAGGGCTCACTGAAGCTTTCTTT
CASSESGLTEAFF
>TRBV5-6|NA|TRBJ1-3|TRBD1
TGTGCCAGCAGCGGCGGGACAGGGGTTGGAAACACCATATATTTT
CASSGGTGVGNTIYF
>TRBV6-1|NA|TRBJ2-5|NA
TGTGCCAGCAGTGACCGCCAGCAAGAGACCCAGTACTTC
CASSDRQQETQYF
>TRBV28|NA|TRBJ1-2|NA
TGTGCCAGCAGTTTTAGGGATGGCTACACCTTC
CASSFRDGYTF
>TRBV12-2|NA|TRBJ2-3|NA
TGTGCAAGTCGTCTCGGACTAGCGGGAGGGCCCTGGTTTACAGATACGCAGTATTTT
CASRLGLAGGPWFTDTQYF
>TRBV19|NA|TRBJ2-7|NA
TGTGCCAGTAGTATCGGGGGCCCCAACTACGAGCAGTACTTC
CASSIGGPNYEQYF
>TRBV28|NA|TRBJ2-7|NA
TGTGCCAGCAGTCTGACAGTCTACGAGCAGTACTTC
CASSLTVYEQYF
>TRBV5-1|NA|TRBJ2-5|NA
TGCGCCAGCAGCTTGGGTGGTTTGCAGACCCAGTACTTC
CASSLGGLQTQYF
>TRBV2|medium-sized|TRBJ1-5|TRBD1
TGTGCCAGCAGTCAGACAGGGAACCATCAGCCCCAGCATTTT
CASSQTGNHQPQHF
>TRBV7-8|NA|TRBJ1-5|NA
TGTGCCAGCAGCTCTCGAGGGGTTCAGCCCCAGCATTTT
CASSSRGVQPQHF